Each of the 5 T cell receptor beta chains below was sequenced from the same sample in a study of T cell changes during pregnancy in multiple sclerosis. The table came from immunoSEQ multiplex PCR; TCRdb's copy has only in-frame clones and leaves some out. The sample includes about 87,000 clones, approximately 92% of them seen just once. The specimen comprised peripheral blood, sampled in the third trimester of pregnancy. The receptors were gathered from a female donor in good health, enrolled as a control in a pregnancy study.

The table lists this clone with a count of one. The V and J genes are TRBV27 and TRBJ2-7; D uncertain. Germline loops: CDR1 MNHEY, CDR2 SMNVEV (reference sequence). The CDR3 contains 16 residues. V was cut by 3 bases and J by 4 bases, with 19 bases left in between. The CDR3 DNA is TGTGCCAGCAGTTTCAGGCAGGCCACAGACCGGTACGAGCAGTACTTC. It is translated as CASSFRQATDRYEQYF.

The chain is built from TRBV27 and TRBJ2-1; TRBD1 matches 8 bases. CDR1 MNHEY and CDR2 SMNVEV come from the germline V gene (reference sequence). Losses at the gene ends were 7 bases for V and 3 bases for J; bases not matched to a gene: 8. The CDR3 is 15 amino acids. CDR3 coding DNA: TGTGCCAGCAAGCAGGACAGGGAAGGCTACAATGAGCAGTTCTTC. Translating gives CASKQDREGYNEQFF.

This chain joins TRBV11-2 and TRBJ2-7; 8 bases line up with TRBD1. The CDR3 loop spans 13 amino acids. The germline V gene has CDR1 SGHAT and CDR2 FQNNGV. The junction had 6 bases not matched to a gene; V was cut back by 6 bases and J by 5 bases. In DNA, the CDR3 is TGTGCCAGCAGTTTCGACAGGGGTGACGAGCAGTACTTC. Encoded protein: CASSFDRGDEQYF.

The CDR3 region is CASSLGGLAGSEQDTQYF. CDR3 DNA sequence: TGTGCCAGCAGCTTGGGAGGACTAGCGGGATCCGAGCAAGATACGCAGTATTTT. The rearrangement uses TRBV5-4 and TRBJ2-3, with TRBD2 matching over 12 bases. The germline gives CDR1 SGHNT, CDR2 YYREEE (reference sequence). V lost 0 bases and J lost 5; bases outside the gene matches: 10. The CDR3 is 18 amino acids.

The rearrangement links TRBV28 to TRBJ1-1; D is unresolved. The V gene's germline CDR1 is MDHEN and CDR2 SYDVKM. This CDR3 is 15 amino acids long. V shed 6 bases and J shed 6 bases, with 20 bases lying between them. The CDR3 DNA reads TGTGCCAGCAGAACGCGACGGACTTCCGTCGCTGAAGCTTTCTTT. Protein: CASRTRRTSVAEAFF.